The rows below give T cell receptor beta chains drawn from one sample of a study of blood T cell repertoires in COVID-19. Clones were sequenced by immunoSEQ multiplex PCR, and TCRdb holds only the in-frame ones, with some missing. Among approximately 210,000 clones listed, 65% to 85% were seen once. Input material: PBMCs or T cells enriched from blood (not recorded which). These receptors came from a man younger than 40 with acute COVID-19. Both conserved end residues are part of each CDR3. A D gene is named only where the DNA matches it firmly. Clone size appears in some rows only: once, few, many, or a class for an expanded clone.

CDR3aa | CDR3nt | j_gene | v_gene | abundance | d_gene
CASSRGGIYAPLHF | TGTGCCAGTAGTAGAGGGGGAATCTACGCACCCCTCCACTTT | TRBJ1-6 | TRBV19 | few | NA
CASSLAGERAQYF | TGTGCCAGTAGCTTAGCGGGCGAAAGGGCGCAGTATTTT | TRBJ2-3 | TRBV19 | NA | TRBD2
CAWSRLTGGAGGYTF | TGTGCCTGGAGTCGACTGACAGGGGGCGCAGGTGGCTACACCTTC | TRBJ1-2 | TRBV30 | NA | TRBD1
CASSTPRGWKTGELFF | TGTGCCAGCAGCACCCCTAGAGGGTGGAAAACCGGGGAGCTGTTTTTT | TRBJ2-2 | TRBV7-9 | NA | NA
CASSKGGQGATEAFF | TGTGCCAGCAGTAAAGGGGGACAGGGGGCTACTGAAGCTTTCTTT | TRBJ1-1 | TRBV6-6 | NA | TRBD1
CSGGRAGGYTF | TGCAGCGGCGGCAGGGCGGGGGGCTACACCTTC | TRBJ1-2 | TRBV29-1 | once | NA
CASSLVGDPLAKNIQYF | TGCGCCAGCAGCTTGGTGGGAGACCCTCTAGCCAAGAACATTCAGTACTTC | TRBJ2-4 | TRBV5-1 | NA | NA
CASSSDRVYVDTQYF | TGCGCCAGCAGCTCGGACAGGGTGTATGTGGATACGCAGTATTTT | TRBJ2-3 | TRBV5-1 | NA | TRBD1
CASSLGRTGHNQPQHF | TGCGCCAGCAGCTTGGGAAGGACAGGGCACAATCAGCCCCAGCATTTT | TRBJ1-5 | TRBV5-1 | NA | TRBD1
CATGQGRNSPLHF | TGTGCCACCGGGCAGGGAAGAAATTCACCCCTCCACTTT | TRBJ1-6 | TRBV3-1/TRBV3-2 | NA | NA
CASSMGLAGDFTDTQYF | TGTGCCAGTAGTATGGGACTAGCGGGGGATTTCACAGATACGCAGTATTTT | TRBJ2-3 | TRBV19 | NA | TRBD2
CASSSAGTQYF | TGTGCCAGCAGTTCGGCGGGGACCCAGTACTTC | TRBJ2-5 | TRBV12-3/TRBV12-4 | NA | NA
CASSYRQTGGTSSPLHF | TGTGCCAGCAGTTACAGACAGACGGGGGGAACCAGTTCACCCCTCCACTTT | TRBJ1-6 | TRBV2 | few | NA
CAWGHRINEKLFF | TGTGCCTGGGGCCACAGGATTAATGAAAAACTGTTTTTT | TRBJ1-4 | TRBV30 | few | NA